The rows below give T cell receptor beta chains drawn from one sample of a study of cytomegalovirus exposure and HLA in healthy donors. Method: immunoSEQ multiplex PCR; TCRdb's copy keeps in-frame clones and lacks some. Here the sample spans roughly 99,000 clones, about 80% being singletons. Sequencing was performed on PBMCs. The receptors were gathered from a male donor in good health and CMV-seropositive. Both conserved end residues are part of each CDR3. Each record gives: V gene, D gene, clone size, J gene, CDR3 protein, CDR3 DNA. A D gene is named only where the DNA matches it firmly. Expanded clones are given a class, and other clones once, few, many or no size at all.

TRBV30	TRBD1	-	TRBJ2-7	CAWRDRGLYEQYF	TGTGCCTGGAGGGACAGGGGGCTCTACGAGCAGTACTTC
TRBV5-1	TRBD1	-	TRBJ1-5	CASSLAETGRNLAQHF	TGCGCCAGCAGCTTGGCCGAGACAGGGAGAAATTTGGCCCAGCATTTT
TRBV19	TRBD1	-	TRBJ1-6	CASSLGQGVDSPLHF	TGTGCCAGTAGTCTCGGACAGGGCGTGGACTCACCCCTCCACTTT
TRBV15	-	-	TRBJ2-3	CATSRGTDTQYF	TGTGCCACCAGTCGGGGGACAGATACGCAGTATTTT
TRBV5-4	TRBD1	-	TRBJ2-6	CASSPGTASGANVLTF	TGTGCCAGCAGCCCCGGGACAGCCTCTGGGGCCAACGTCCTGACTTTC
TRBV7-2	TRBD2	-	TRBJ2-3	CASSSAGTTGTDTQYF	TGTGCCAGCAGCTCCGCCGGGACTACAGGCACAGATACGCAGTATTTT
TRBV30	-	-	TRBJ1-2	CAWRPTSLNYGYTF	TGTGCCTGGAGACCCACTTCGCTGAACTATGGCTACACCTTC
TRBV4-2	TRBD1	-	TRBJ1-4	CASSQGNRGNEKLFF	TGTGCCAGCAGCCAAGGGAACAGGGGAAATGAAAAACTGTTTTTT
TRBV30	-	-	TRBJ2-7	CAWSTDYQSYEQYF	TGTGCCTGGAGTACGGACTACCAATCCTACGAGCAGTACTTC
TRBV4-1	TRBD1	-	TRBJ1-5	CASSPLGQGDLYSNQPQHF	TGCGCCAGCAGCCCCTTGGGGCAGGGGGATCTTTATAGCAATCAGCCCCAGCATTTT
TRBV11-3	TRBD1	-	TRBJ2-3	CASSFVGQGTSTDTQYF	TGTGCCAGCAGCTTTGTGGGACAGGGGACTAGCACAGATACGCAGTATTTT
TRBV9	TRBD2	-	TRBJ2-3	CASSWGGDTQYF	TGTGCCAGCAGCTGGGGGGGAGATACGCAGTATTTT
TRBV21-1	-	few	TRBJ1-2	CASSPTVHYGYTF	TGTGCCAGCAGCCCGACAGTGCACTATGGCTACACCTTC
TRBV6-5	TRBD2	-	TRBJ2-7	CASSYTNAGTSYEQYF	TGTGCCAGCAGTTACACGAATGCCGGGACTAGTTACGAGCAGTACTTC
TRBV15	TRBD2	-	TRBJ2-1	CATSRDRGGEQFF	TGTGCCACCAGCAGAGATCGCGGGGGTGAGCAGTTCTTC
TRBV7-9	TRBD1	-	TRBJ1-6	CASSLGWDSSLHLHF	TGTGCCAGCAGCTTAGGGTGGGACAGCTCTCTCCACCTCCACTTT
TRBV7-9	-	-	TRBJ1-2	CASSLFNSPLDGYTF	TGTGCCAGCAGTCTCTTCAACTCCCCCCTGGATGGCTACACCTTC
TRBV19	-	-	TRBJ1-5	CASSILPPILRSYSNQPQHF	TGTGCCAGTAGTATTTTGCCCCCCATTTTGCGGTCTTATAGCAATCAGCCCCAGCATTTT
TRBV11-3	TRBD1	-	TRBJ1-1	CASSLGYRGTEAFF	TGTGCCAGCAGCTTAGGCTACAGGGGCACTGAAGCTTTCTTT
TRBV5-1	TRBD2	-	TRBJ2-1	CASSLRDYSYNEQFF	TGCGCCAGCAGCTTAAGGGACTATTCCTACAATGAGCAGTTCTTC
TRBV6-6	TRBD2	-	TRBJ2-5	CASSPLSGGAHETQYF	TGTGCCAGCAGCCCACTTAGCGGGGGGGCCCACGAGACCCAGTACTTC
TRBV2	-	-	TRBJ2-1	CASSEAPGPRGGEQFF	TGTGCCAGCAGTGAAGCCCCCGGGCCGCGGGGAGGAGAGCAGTTCTTC
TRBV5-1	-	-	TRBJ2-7	CASSLDSRGSYEQYF	TGCGCCAGCAGCTTGGACTCTCGGGGGTCCTACGAGCAGTACTTC
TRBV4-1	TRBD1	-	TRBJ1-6	CASSQAPAGGLSPLHF	TGCGCCAGCAGCCAGGCCCCCGCAGGGGGTCTTTCACCCCTCCACTTT
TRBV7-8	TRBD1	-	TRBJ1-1	CASSNGQGGTEAFF	TGTGCCAGCAGCAACGGACAGGGAGGGACTGAAGCTTTCTTT
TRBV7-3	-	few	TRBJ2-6	CASSFDGGSGANVLTF	TGTGCCAGCAGCTTCGACGGAGGAAGTGGGGCCAACGTCCTGACTTTC
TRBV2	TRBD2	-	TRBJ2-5	CASRTSGQETQYF	TGTGCCAGCAGGACTAGCGGACAAGAGACCCAGTACTTC
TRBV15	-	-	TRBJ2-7	CATSRGGRSYEQYF	TGTGCCACCAGCAGAGGTGGCAGGTCCTACGAGCAGTACTTC
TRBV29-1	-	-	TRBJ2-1	CSVERENEQFF	TGCAGCGTCGAGCGTGAAAATGAGCAGTTCTTC
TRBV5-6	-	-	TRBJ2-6	CASSFVSGANVLTF	TGTGCCAGCAGCTTCGTCTCTGGGGCCAACGTCCTGACTTTC
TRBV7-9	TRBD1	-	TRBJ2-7	CASSFTGTGTYEQYF	TGTGCCAGCAGCTTCACCGGGACAGGGACCTACGAGCAGTACTTC
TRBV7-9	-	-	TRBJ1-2	CASSSLGGGYGYTF	TGTGCCAGCAGCTCATTAGGGGGGGGCTATGGCTACACCTTC